This T cell receptor (beta chain) is from a study of CD8+CD57+ T cells in acquired aplastic anemia. Whole-study findings and limits: Patients and controls shared under 35 CD8+ CDR3 sequences, which appeared highly expressed in patients and within their immunodominant clones.

Template material for TCR beta VDJ and CDR3 profiling consisted of genomic DNA. TCRdb re-analysed the reads in MiXCR, keeping a single row per CDR3 protein. The repertoire holds 100,000 to 150,000 distinct CDR3 sequences, with over 45% as singletons. Germline trimming cut 4 bases from V and 1 base from J; bases unmatched to any gene: 6. The CDR3 is 17 amino acids. From germline, CDR1 is SGDLS and CDR2 YYNGEE. Ten or more counts support this clonotype. Its antigen is not identified. This receptor was obtained from a human donor in good health, serving as a control. This rearrangement joins TRBV9 to TRBJ2-6, with 9 bases aligning to TRBD2. The sample comprised sorted CD4+, CD8+, or CD8+CD57+ T cells (not recorded which) from PBMCs. The chain's CDR3 is CASSFIAGVSGANVLTF. The CDR3 DNA reads TGTGCCAGCAGCTTCATAGCGGGGGTGTCTGGGGCCAACGTCCTGACTTTC.